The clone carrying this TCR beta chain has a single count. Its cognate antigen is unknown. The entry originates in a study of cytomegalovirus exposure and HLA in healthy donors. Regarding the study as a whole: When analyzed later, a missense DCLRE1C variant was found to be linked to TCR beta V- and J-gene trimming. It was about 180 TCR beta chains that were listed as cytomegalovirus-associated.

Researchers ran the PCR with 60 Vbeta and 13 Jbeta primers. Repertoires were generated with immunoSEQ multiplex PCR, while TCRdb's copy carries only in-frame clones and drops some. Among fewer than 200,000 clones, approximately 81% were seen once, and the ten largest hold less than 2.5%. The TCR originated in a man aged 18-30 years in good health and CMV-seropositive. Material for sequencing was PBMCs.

The DNA for the CDR3 is TGCGCCAGCAGCTTCGGACAGTCAAACTCTGGAAACACCATATATTTT. As protein: CASSFGQSNSGNTIYF. The V gene is TRBV5-1, the J gene TRBJ1-3; possibly TRBD1 for D (6 bases). The V gene lost 2 bases and the J gene lost 0 bases, with 12 bases spanning the gap. The V gene's germline CDR1 is SGHRS and CDR2 YFSETQ. The CDR3 is made up of 16 amino acids.